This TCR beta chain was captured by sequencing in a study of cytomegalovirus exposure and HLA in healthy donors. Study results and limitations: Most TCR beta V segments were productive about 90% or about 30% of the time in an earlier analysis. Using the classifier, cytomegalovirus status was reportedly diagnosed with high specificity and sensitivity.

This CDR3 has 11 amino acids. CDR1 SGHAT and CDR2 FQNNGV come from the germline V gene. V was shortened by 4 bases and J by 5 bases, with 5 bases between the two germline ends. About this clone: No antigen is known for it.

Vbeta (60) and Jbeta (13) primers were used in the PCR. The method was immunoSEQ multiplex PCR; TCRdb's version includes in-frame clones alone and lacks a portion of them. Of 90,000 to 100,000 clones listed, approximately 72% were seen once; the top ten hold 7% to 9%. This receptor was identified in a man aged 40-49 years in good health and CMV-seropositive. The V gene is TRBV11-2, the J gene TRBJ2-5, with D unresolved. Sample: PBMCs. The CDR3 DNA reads TGTGCCAGCAGCTCCCCGGAGACCCAGTACTTC. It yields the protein CASSSPETQYF.